Shown below are 18 T cell receptor beta chains from a single sample sequenced in a study of shared clonotypes between healthy human individuals. Clones were sequenced by immunoSEQ multiplex PCR, and TCRdb holds only the in-frame ones, with some missing. The data hold under 1,900,000 clones, with around 98.5% observed a single time. Sequences were obtained from naive CD4+ T cells sorted from blood. Subset of the sample: CD45RA+ positively selected. The receptors here all came from a young man in good health.

The rearrangement links TRBV9 to TRBJ2-7; 11 bases are a match to TRBD2. Germline CDR1 and CDR2: SGDLS and YYNGEE. The CDR3 is 16 residues long. J lost 6 bases, V lost 0 bases, and 8 bases had no gene match. CDR3: CASSVDLAGGRGEQYF. The CDR3 nucleotides are TGTGCCAGCAGCGTAGATCTAGCGGGAGGAAGGGGCGAGCAGTACTTC.

J is TRBJ2-2 and V is TRBV25-1; 7 nucleotides line up with TRBD1. Germline CDR1 is MGHDK and CDR2 is SYGVNS. V lost 3 bases and J lost 3; bases outside the gene matches: 7. The CDR3 is 16 residues long. Here the CDR3 reads CASSDLGQLYTGELFF. CDR3 DNA: TGTGCCAGCAGTGACCTGGGACAGCTGTACACCGGGGAGCTGTTTTTT.

The chain employs TRBV15 and TRBJ2-3, with 8 nucleotides matching TRBD2. Germline CDR1 LNHNV, CDR2 YYDKDF (reference sequence). Germline trimming cut 4 bases from V and 3 bases from J; bases unmatched to any gene: 12. The CDR3 runs 17 residues. CDR3 sequence: CATSKRDSGKMTDTQYF. The CDR3 DNA sequence: TGTGCCACCAGCAAAAGGGATAGCGGGAAGATGACAGATACGCAGTATTTT.

The chain is built from TRBV7-3 and TRBJ2-7; D is possibly TRBD2 (6 bases). Between the trimmed V and J ends, which lost 2 bases and 3 bases, there was a span of 17 bases. Germline V CDR1 and CDR2: SGHTA, FQGTGA. The length of the CDR3 is 16 residues. The DNA of the CDR3 is TGTGCCAGCAGCTTAGTAGGAGGGCTGCTCGACTACGAGCAGTACTTC. This codes for CASSLVGGLLDYEQYF.

The chain uses TRBV7-2 and TRBJ2-7, with D possibly called TRBD1 or TRBD2 (5 bases each). The V end lost 4 bases, the J end lost 7 bases, and 17 bases lay between the germline ends. The CDR3 spans 14 residues. Germline CDR1 reads SGHTA; CDR2 reads FQGNSA. CDR3 DNA sequence: TGTGCCAGCAGCTCCGAGCGGTGGGGCAGGGAGCAGTACTTC. This encodes CASSSERWGREQYF.

In its sample, this clone was seen once. The V and J genes are TRBV10-3 and TRBJ1-1; the D is unclear. Germline-derived CDR1 and CDR2 are ENHRY and SYGVKD. The CDR3 has 14 amino acids. Trimming shortened V by 6 bases and J by 6 bases, and 17 bases separated the two germline ends. The CDR3 protein is CAISPRELGSEAFF. CDR3 sequence (DNA): TGTGCCATCAGCCCGAGGGAGTTGGGGTCTGAAGCTTTCTTT.

This rearrangement joins TRBV15 to TRBJ1-5; D gene ambiguous. Trimming shortened V by 7 bases and J by 0 bases, and 16 bases separated the two germline ends. CDR1 is LNHNV, CDR2 YYDKDF, per germline (reference sequence). The CDR3 is 16 amino acids. The CDR3 DNA follows: TGTGCCACCACATCTACAACAGCGATTAGCAATCAGCCCCAGCATTTT. Protein product: CATTSTTAISNQPQHF.

In nucleotides, the CDR3 is TGTGCCAGCAGCGTATTCGACAGGGCTAGCACAGATACGCAGTATTTT. It is translated as CASSVFDRASTDTQYF. The chain links TRBV9 to TRBJ2-3, with 7 positions matching TRBD1. This CDR3 region has 16 residues. The V gene's germline CDR1 is SGDLS and CDR2 YYNGEE. With 1 base clipped from V and 0 bases from J, the junction kept 5 bases outside the gene matches.

The V call is TRBV7-3, the J call TRBJ2-1; D possibly uses TRBD1 or TRBD2 (5 bases each). The V and J ends lost 1 base and 3 bases respectively, with 22 bases between them. The germline gives CDR1 SGHTA, CDR2 FQGTGA. The CDR3 contains 19 residues. In DNA form, the CDR3 reads TGTGCCAGCAGCTTAATCGGTTTTCCCGGTGGGGACCGCTACAATGAGCAGTTCTTC. Translation: CASSLIGFPGGDRYNEQFF.

This clone is a singleton in its sample. The V and J genes are TRBV29-1 and TRBJ1-1; D not certain. There are 11 residues in the CDR3. The V end was cut by 4 bases, the J end by 8 bases, with 11 bases between. Germline V lookup: CDR1 SQVTM, CDR2 ANQGSEA. CDR3 bases: TGCAGCGTTGCGATAGTTACGGAAGCTTTCTTT. It encodes CSVAIVTEAFF.

V and J are TRBV5-1 and TRBJ2-7, with 11 bases lining up with TRBD2. V shed 3 bases and J 5 bases; nucleotides not matched to a gene: 10. The CDR3 has 16 amino acids. Germline lookup yields CDR1 SGHRS and CDR2 YFSETQ. As DNA, the CDR3 is TGCGCCAGCAGCTACCTAGCGGGAGGCTTGAACGACGAGCAGTACTTC. Translation: CASSYLAGGLNDEQYF.

The V and J genes are TRBV28 and TRBJ2-1; D gene uncertain. Germline loops: CDR1 MDHEN, CDR2 SYDVKM. The CDR3 has 11 residues. The V end lost 10 bases, the J end lost 10 bases, and 14 bases lay between the germline ends. The CDR3 protein is CAIPSPIEQFF. In nucleotides, the CDR3 is TGTGCCATCCCCTCGCCAATAGAGCAGTTCTTC.

Here the CDR3 reads CASSGGQGGEQYF. CDR3 bases: TGTGCCAGCAGTGGTGGACAGGGTGGCGAGCAGTACTTC. The chain carries TRBV25-1 and TRBJ2-7, with 8 positions matching TRBD1. V lost 4 bases to trimming and J lost 6 bases; unmatched junction nucleotides: 5. Germline V CDR1 and CDR2: MGHDK, SYGVNS. The CDR3 is made up of 13 amino acids.

As regards this clone: Other DNA sequences of this sample code for an identical CDR3. The chain couples TRBV28 to TRBJ1-2; no clear D. Trimming took 1 base from V and 3 from J, leaving 6 bases between them. Germline CDR1 MDHEN, CDR2 SYDVKM. The CDR3 is made up of 13 amino acids. The CDR3 sequence is CASSLSGDYGYTF. CDR3 DNA sequence: TGTGCCAGCAGTTTATCGGGCGACTATGGCTACACCTTC.

This chain uses TRBV5-1 with TRBJ1-4; TRBD1 matches at 11 bases. CDR1 is SGHRS and CDR2 is YFSETQ in the germline V gene. V shed 4 bases and J 0 bases; nucleotides not matched to a gene: 2. The CDR3 sequence is 16 residues long. CDR3 amino acids: CASSAGQGATNEKLFF. In DNA, the CDR3 is TGCGCCAGCAGCGCGGGACAGGGGGCAACTAATGAAAAACTGTTTTTT.

This rearrangement joins TRBV29-1 to TRBJ1-2; D ambiguous. The germline CDR1 and CDR2 sequences are SQVTM and ANQGSEA. V was pared by 4 bases and J by 4 bases, with 7 bases between. The CDR3 runs to 11 residues. The CDR3 bases are TGCAGCGTTGTAGGGCTCTATGGCTACACCTTC. This translates into CSVVGLYGYTF.

This clone was picked up one time. Other DNA sequences in the same sample also yield this CDR3. The CDR3 loop reads CASSLPQGVNTEAFF. The DNA of the CDR3 is TGTGCCAGCAGCTTACCACAGGGAGTGAACACTGAAGCTTTCTTT. This chain links TRBV5-4 with TRBJ1-1; TRBD1 might be the D (6 bases). Trimming removed 2 bases at V and 0 bases at J, with 11 bases between. This CDR3 spans 15 amino acids. Germline CDR1 is SGHNT and CDR2 is YYREEE (reference sequence). Complete variable domain (other parts from reference TRBV5-4 and TRBJ1-1): ETGVTQSPTHLIKTRGQQVTLRCSSQSGHNTVSWYQQALGQGPQFIFQYYREEENGRGNFPPRFSGLQFPNYSSELNVNALELDDSALYLCASSLPQGVNTEAFFGQGTRLTVV.

The sample holds one count of this clone. The chain's CDR3 is CAWSVLREQYF. DNA of the CDR3: TGTGCCTGGAGTGTACTACGGGAGCAGTACTTC. This sequence joins TRBV30 and TRBJ2-7, with D unresolved. The CDR3 length is 11 residues. In germline, CDR1 is GTSNPN, CDR2 SVGIG (reference sequence). Trimming cost V 0 bases and J 7 bases, with 7 bases left between them.